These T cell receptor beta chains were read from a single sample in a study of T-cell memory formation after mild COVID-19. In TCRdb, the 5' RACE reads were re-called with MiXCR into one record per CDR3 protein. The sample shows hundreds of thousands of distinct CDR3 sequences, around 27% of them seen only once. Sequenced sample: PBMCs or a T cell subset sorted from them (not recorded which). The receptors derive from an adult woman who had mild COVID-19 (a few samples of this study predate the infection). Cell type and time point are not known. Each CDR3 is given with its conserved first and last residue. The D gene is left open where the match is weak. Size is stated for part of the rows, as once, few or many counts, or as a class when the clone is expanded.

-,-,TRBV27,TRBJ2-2,CASSDIHPTGELFF,TGTGCCAGCAGCGACATACACCCTACCGGGGAGCTGTTTTTT
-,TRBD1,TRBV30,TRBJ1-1,CAWRAGTAAFF,TGTGCCTGGAGGGCCGGGACAGCGGCTTTCTTT
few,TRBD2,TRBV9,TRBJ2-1,CASSVGAAGAHNEQFF,TGTGCCAGCAGCGTAGGGGCGGCGGGAGCCCACAATGAGCAGTTCTTC
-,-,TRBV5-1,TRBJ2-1,CDSRRDSYNEQFF,TGCGACAGCAGGAGAGACTCCTACAATGAGCAGTTCTTC
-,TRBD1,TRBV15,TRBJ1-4,CATSPLGGGWEKLFF,TGTGCCACCAGCCCACTTGGAGGGGGCTGGGAAAAACTGTTTTTT
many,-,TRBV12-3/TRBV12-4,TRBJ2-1,CASSLSGTLYNEQFF,TGTGCCAGCAGTTTATCAGGGACCCTTTACAATGAGCAGTTCTTC
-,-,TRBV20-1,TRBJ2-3,CSASLRDTQYF,TGCAGTGCTAGCCTTAGGGATACGCAGTATTTT
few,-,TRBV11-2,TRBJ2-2,CASSFADRGVDTGELFF,TGTGCCAGCAGCTTCGCGGATAGGGGAGTGGACACCGGGGAGCTGTTTTTT
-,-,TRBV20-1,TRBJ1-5,CSAPSGHSNQPQHF,TGCAGTGCTCCCTCGGGACATAGCAATCAGCCCCAGCATTTT
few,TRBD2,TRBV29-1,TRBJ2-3,CSVGSSGSTDTQYF,TGCAGCGTTGGCTCTAGCGGGTCCACAGATACGCAGTATTTT
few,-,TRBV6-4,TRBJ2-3,CASSETLEKDTQYF,TGTGCCAGCAGTGAAACGCTAGAGAAAGATACGCAGTATTTT
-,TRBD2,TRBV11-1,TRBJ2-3,CASSLSSGPIDTQYF,TGTGCCAGCAGCCTCTCTAGCGGCCCCATAGATACGCAGTATTTT
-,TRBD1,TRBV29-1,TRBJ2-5,CSVSRDRGQETQYF,TGCAGCGTTTCCCGGGACAGGGGGCAAGAGACCCAGTACTTC
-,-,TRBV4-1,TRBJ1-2,CASSSRAFISNYGYTF,TGCGCCAGCAGCTCGAGAGCGTTTATTTCTAACTATGGCTACACCTTC
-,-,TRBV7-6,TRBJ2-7,CASSPFLELAAYEQYF,TGTGCCAGCAGTCCATTTTTAGAGTTGGCAGCCTACGAGCAGTACTTC
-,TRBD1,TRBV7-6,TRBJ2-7,CASSSPRGTGTYEQYF,TGTGCCAGCAGCTCCCCCCGGGGGACAGGGACCTACGAGCAGTACTTC
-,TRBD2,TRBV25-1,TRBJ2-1,CASSNSGTSGQFF,TGTGCCAGCAGTAATTCCGGGACTAGCGGACAGTTCTTC
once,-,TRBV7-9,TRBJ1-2,CASSLADGPKRGYTF,TGTGCCAGCAGCTTAGCCGACGGACCGAAACGAGGCTACACCTTC
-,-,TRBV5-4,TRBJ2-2,CASTSTGELFF,TGTGCCAGCACCTCGACCGGGGAGCTGTTTTTT
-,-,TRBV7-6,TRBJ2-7,CASSSKAQGYEQYF,TGTGCCAGCAGCTCTAAAGCCCAGGGCTACGAGCAGTACTTC
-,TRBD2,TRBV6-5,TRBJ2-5,CASSWREGSNTQYF,TGTGCCAGCTCTTGGAGGGAGGGGTCAAATACCCAGTACTTC
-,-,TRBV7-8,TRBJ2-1,CASSLEGAGRDNEQFF,TGTGCCAGCAGCCTAGAAGGGGCAGGAAGGGACAATGAGCAGTTCTTC
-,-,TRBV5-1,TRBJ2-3,CASSLADRHSDTQYF,TGCGCCAGCAGCTTGGCCGACAGACACTCAGATACGCAGTATTTT
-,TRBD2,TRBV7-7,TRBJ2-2,CASSISGGAHTGELFF,TGTGCCAGCAGCATCAGCGGGGGGGCGCACACCGGGGAGCTGTTTTTT
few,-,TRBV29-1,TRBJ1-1,CSVEWSPGTEAFF,TGCAGCGTTGAATGGTCACCCGGGACTGAAGCTTTCTTT
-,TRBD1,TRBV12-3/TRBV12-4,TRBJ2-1,CASSFRVTGGNEQFF,TGTGCCAGCAGTTTTAGGGTGACAGGGGGGAATGAGCAGTTCTTC
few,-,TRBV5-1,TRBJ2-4,CASSPGAILAKNIQYF,TGCGCCAGCAGTCCGGGCGCGATTCTAGCCAAAAACATTCAGTACTTC
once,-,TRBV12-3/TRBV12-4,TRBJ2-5,CASIDSFSETQYF,TGTGCCAGCATTGACAGCTTTTCGGAGACCCAGTACTTC
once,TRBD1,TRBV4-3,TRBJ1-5,CASSPGQGRHQPQHF,TGCGCCAGCAGCCCTGGACAGGGCCGCCATCAGCCCCAGCATTTT
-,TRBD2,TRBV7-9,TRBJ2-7,CASIQIRRGLAGGRARSYEQYF,TGTGCCAGCATCCAAATCCGCCGGGGACTAGCGGGAGGAAGGGCGAGGTCCTACGAGCAGTACTTC
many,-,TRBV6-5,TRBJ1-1,CASSSTGPGEAFF,TGTGCCAGCAGTTCAACAGGGCCCGGGGAAGCTTTCTTT
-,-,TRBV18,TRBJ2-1,CASSPNYLSNEQFF,TGTGCCAGCTCACCGAACTACCTCTCCAATGAGCAGTTCTTC
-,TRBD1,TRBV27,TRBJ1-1,CASRLDRGTEAFF,TGTGCCAGCAGACTAGACAGGGGCACTGAAGCTTTCTTT
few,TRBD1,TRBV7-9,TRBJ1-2,CASSGTGVGYTF,TGTGCCAGCAGTGGAACAGGGGTTGGCTACACCTTC
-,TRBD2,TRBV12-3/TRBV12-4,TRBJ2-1,CASRLAGDEQFF,TGTGCCAGCAGGTTAGCGGGAGATGAGCAGTTCTTC
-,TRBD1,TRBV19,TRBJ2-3,CASSIDRTGAGDTQYF,TGTGCCAGTAGTATAGACAGGACAGGGGCAGGAGATACGCAGTATTTT
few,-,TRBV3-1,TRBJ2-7,CASSQDPYEQYF,TGTGCCAGCAGCCAAGACCCCTACGAGCAGTACTTC
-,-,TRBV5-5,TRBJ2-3,CASSLPQLKSQYF,TGTGCCAGCAGCTTGCCACAGCTTAAATCGCAGTATTTT
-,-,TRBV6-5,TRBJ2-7,CASSRHSDTSYEQYF,TGTGCCAGCAGTCGACACTCAGACACTTCCTACGAGCAGTACTTC
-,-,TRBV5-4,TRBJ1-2,CASTKTGNYGYTF,TGTGCCAGCACCAAGACAGGCAACTATGGCTACACCTTC
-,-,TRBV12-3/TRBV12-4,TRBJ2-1,CASSHLPFYEQFF,TGTGCCAGCAGTCATCTTCCATTCTATGAGCAGTTCTTC
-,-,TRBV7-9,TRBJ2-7,CASSHSRDSSPYEQYF,TGTGCCAGCAGCCATTCTAGGGATTCGTCGCCCTACGAGCAGTACTTC
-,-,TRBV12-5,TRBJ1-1,CASGFGTEAFF,TGTGCTAGTGGTTTTGGCACTGAAGCTTTCTTT
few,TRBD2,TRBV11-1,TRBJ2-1,CASSLEDWPSGGANEQFF,TGTGCCAGCAGCTTAGAGGACTGGCCTAGCGGGGGGGCCAATGAGCAGTTCTTC
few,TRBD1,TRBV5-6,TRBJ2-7,CASSFVDRSYEQYF,TGTGCCAGCAGCTTTGTGGACAGGTCGTACGAGCAGTACTTC